This TCR beta chain derives from a study of OX40 agonist ivuxolimab in advanced cancers. In the study overall: The costimulatory receptor OX40 (CD134) was targeted by ivuxolimab, a fully human IgG2 agonistic monoclonal antibody. Intravenous ivuxolimab was administered to patients every 2 weeks at six dose levels: 0.01, 0.1, 0.3, 1.5, 3 and 10 mg/kg. Of the 50 to 55 patients in dose escalation, some 19 had hepatocellular carcinoma, about 15 had melanoma, 9 had renal cell carcinoma and 9 had head and neck cancer. In the dose-escalation cohort, 75% to 85% of patients were male, and the mean age was roughly 60 years with a range of about 23 to 79. Patients were allowed to have had prior anti-PD-1, anti-PD-L1 or anti-CTLA-4 therapy, and around two fifths of the dose-escalation patients had been treated with checkpoint inhibitors. Partial responses occurred in three dose-escalation patients: two with cutaneous melanoma and one with hepatocellular carcinoma. Peripheral TCRbeta sequencing was intended to test whether TCR sequence diversity was altered and clonal T-cell expansion was caused by ivuxolimab. The monotherapy dose-escalation portion (N ≈ 50 patients) of the phase I ivuxolimab trial is reported in the paper. Broader findings and caveats from the paper: On average, CD8+ T cells showed more expanded clones than CD4+ T cells after ivuxolimab. Antigen specificity was not determined for the clonally expanded peripheral T cells. In the 0.1-3.0 mg/kg groups, partial responders were among the patients with the lowest normalized peripheral clonal expansion, particularly in CD8+ T cells. Clonal expansion of both CD4+ and CD8+ blood T cells was observed from baseline to week 6 at doses 0.1 to 3.0 mg/kg. Low levels of normalized T-cell clonal expansion were also seen in some patients who did not respond.

This clone appeared a few times. Its antigen is not yet known. One base away there is no much larger clone; base qualities are not given. Genomic DNA was extracted from sorted cells for sequencing of the TCRbeta CDR3 region. The immunoSEQ Assay was used for sequencing of TCRbeta CDR3 regions. This is the immuneACCESS table as TCRdb keeps it, with only in-frame sequences that have V and J called. A part of the clones is gone; compared with another copy, unresolved V genes explain less than half, and the rest is unexplained. Across this sample there are 70,000 to 80,000 clones, with approximately 81% seen only once. The ten top clones hold over 3.5% of the sample. Patients with a history of autoimmune disease or receiving systemic immunosuppression were excluded from the trial. In every dose cohort, peripheral blood was drawn for TCR sequencing at baseline, cycle 4 day 1, and cycle 7 day 1. The samples were drawn from a first-in-human, open-label, multicenter phase I dose-escalation trial of ivuxolimab. Adults with locally advanced or metastatic melanoma, renal cell carcinoma, hepatocellular carcinoma or head and neck squamous cell carcinoma were enrolled in the trial. CD4+ and CD8+ T cells were sorted separately from peripheral blood before TCR sequencing.

Cut back by 3 bases and 5 bases, the V and J ends lie 17 bases apart. CDR1 MNHNS and CDR2 SASEGT are derived from the germline V gene. The CDR3, cysteine through phenylalanine, is 17 amino acids long. The only DNA kept is the CDR3, 51 bases in frame from the first base. This sequence originates from an adult with an advanced solid tumor such as melanoma, head and neck, liver or kidney cancer. Source: CD4+ or CD8+ T cells sorted from blood, taken in a trial of the OX40 agonist ivuxolimab. The chain employs TRBV6-1 and TRBJ1-6; a tentative D call is TRBD1 (6 bases match). The CDR3 reads as follows: CASSDSRGIRNNSPLHF. The DNA reads as follows: TGTGCCAGCAGTGATTCCAGGGGAATTAGGAATAATTCACCCCTCCACTTT.